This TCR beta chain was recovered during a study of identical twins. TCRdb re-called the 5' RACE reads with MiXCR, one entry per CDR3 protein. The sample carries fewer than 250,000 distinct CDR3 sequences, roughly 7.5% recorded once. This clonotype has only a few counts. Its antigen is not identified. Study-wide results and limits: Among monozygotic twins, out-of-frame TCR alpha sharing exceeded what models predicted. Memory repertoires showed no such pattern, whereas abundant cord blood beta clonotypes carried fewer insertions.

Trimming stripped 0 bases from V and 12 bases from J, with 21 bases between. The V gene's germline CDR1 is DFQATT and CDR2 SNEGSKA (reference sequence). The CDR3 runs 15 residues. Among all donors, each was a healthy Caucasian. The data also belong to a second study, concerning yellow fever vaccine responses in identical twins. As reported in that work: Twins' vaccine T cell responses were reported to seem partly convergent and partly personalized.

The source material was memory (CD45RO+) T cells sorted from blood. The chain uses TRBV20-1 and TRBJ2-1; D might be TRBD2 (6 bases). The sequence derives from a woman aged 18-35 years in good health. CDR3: CSARDNAGMGSVQFF. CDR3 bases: TGCAGTGCTAGAGATAACGCGGGGATGGGGAGCGTGCAGTTCTTC.